This is a list of T cell receptor beta chains from one sample in a study of resident and recirculating memory T cells in vitiligo. The data were produced by immunoSEQ multiplex PCR, yet TCRdb's version contains in-frame clones alone and is incomplete. The data contain 75,000 to 95,000 clones, under 95% of them singletons. Sequenced input: blood. The receptors here all came from a male donor with vitiligo. Each CDR3 is given with its conserved first and last residue. A D gene is named only where the DNA matches it firmly. Not every row has a clone size; where given, it reads once, few, many or a size class.

V gene	clone size	J gene	D gene	CDR3 protein	CDR3 DNA
TRBV7-3	NA	TRBJ2-1	TRBD1	CASSSSTGANNEQFF	TGTGCCAGCAGCTCCTCAACAGGGGCCAACAATGAGCAGTTCTTC
TRBV7-6	NA	TRBJ2-1	NA	CASSLAGGWDEQFF	TGTGCCAGCAGCTTAGCAGGAGGGTGGGATGAGCAGTTCTTC
TRBV7-6	NA	TRBJ2-2	NA	CASSPRGTGELFF	TGTGCCAGCAGCCCACGGGGCACCGGGGAGCTGTTTTTT
TRBV30	NA	TRBJ2-5	TRBD2	CAWSTTSGRETQYF	TGTGCCTGGAGTACAACTAGCGGGAGAGAGACCCAGTACTTC
TRBV14	NA	TRBJ2-7	NA	CASTRGNTYEQYF	TGTGCCAGCACCAGGGGCAACACCTACGAGCAGTACTTC
TRBV27	NA	TRBJ2-7	TRBD2	CASSLWTSGGTYEQYF	TGTGCCAGCAGTTTATGGACTAGCGGGGGGACCTACGAGCAGTACTTC
TRBV5-1	NA	TRBJ2-1	TRBD2	CASSLKASGSGEQFF	TGCGCCAGCAGCTTGAAGGCTAGCGGGAGCGGGGAGCAGTTCTTC
TRBV5-6	NA	TRBJ2-2	NA	CASSLAVTTGELFF	TGTGCCAGCAGCTTGGCGGTGACTACCGGGGAGCTGTTTTTT
TRBV6-5	NA	TRBJ1-1	TRBD1	CASRPTGGSTEAFF	TGTGCCAGCAGACCCACAGGGGGCTCGACTGAAGCTTTCTTT
TRBV6-1	once	TRBJ1-1	NA	CIAVMNTEAFF	TGTATCGCGGTCATGAACACTGAAGCTTTCTTT
TRBV10-3	NA	TRBJ1-2	NA	CATGRAGGNYGYTF	TGTGCCACCGGGCGCGCCGGAGGGAACTATGGCTACACCTTC
TRBV7-6	NA	TRBJ2-7	TRBD2	CASSPGLAGVVPPREQYF	TGTGCCAGCAGCCCGGGACTAGCGGGAGTTGTCCCCCCTCGAGAGCAGTACTTC
TRBV7-2	NA	TRBJ2-5	NA	CASSSLQETQYF	TGTGCCAGCAGCTCCCTACAAGAGACCCAGTACTTC
TRBV6-5	once	TRBJ1-5	TRBD1	CATWDRATGLPQHF	TGTGCCACCTGGGACAGGGCAACCGGTCTGCCCCAGCATTTT
TRBV6-5	NA	TRBJ2-7	TRBD1	CASSPGQPYEQYF	TGTGCCAGCAGTCCGGGACAGCCCTACGAGCAGTACTTC
TRBV28	NA	TRBJ1-5	TRBD1	CASTPLEGAGQPQHF	TGTGCCAGCACCCCCCTGGAGGGGGCAGGACAGCCCCAGCATTTT
TRBV11-1	NA	TRBJ1-2	TRBD1	CASSTTGSYGYTF	TGTGCCAGCAGTACGACAGGGTCCTATGGCTACACCTTC
TRBV11-2	NA	TRBJ1-1	NA	CASSLAVGTEAFF	TGTGCCAGCAGCCTCGCGGTCGGGACTGAAGCTTTCTTT
TRBV5-4	NA	TRBJ2-7	TRBD2	CASSFGVGGVDEQYF	TGTGCCAGCAGCTTCGGGGTCGGGGGGGTAGACGAGCAGTACTTC
TRBV10-1	NA	TRBJ1-1	NA	CASSPRAGGNTEAFF	TGCGCCAGCAGCCCCCGGGCGGGAGGGAACACTGAAGCTTTCTTT
TRBV13	NA	TRBJ2-7	NA	CASSLTSVSLSGEQYF	TGTGCCAGCAGCTTAACCAGCGTCTCACTCTCGGGGGAGCAGTACTTC
TRBV10-3	NA	TRBJ1-1	NA	CATRAGNTEAFF	TGTGCCACCAGGGCGGGGAACACTGAAGCTTTCTTT
TRBV7-8	NA	TRBJ1-1	NA	CASSLAHRNFEAFF	TGTGCCAGCAGCTTAGCGCACAGGAACTTTGAAGCTTTCTTT
TRBV4-1	NA	TRBJ1-6	NA	CASSQDYTYNSPLHF	TGCGCCAGCAGCCAAGATTACACCTATAATTCACCCCTCCACTTT
TRBV5-4	once	TRBJ1-1	TRBD1	CASSQDRVQDTEAFF	TGTGCCAGCAGCCAAGACAGGGTACAAGACACTGAAGCTTTCTTT
TRBV4-1	NA	TRBJ2-7	TRBD2	CASSHRLAGDGEQYF	TGCGCCAGCAGCCACCGACTAGCGGGAGACGGGGAGCAGTACTTC
TRBV4-2	NA	TRBJ2-1	NA	CASSQDLGGLADSYNEQFF	TGTGCCAGCAGCCAAGATTTGGGGGGCCTAGCGGATTCCTACAATGAGCAGTTCTTC
TRBV28	NA	TRBJ2-5	NA	CASSGGDRETQYF	TGTGCCAGCAGTGGGGGGGACAGGGAGACCCAGTACTTC
TRBV7-6	NA	TRBJ1-2	TRBD1	CASSLEGRGQINYGYTF	TGTGCCAGCAGCTTAGAGGGCAGGGGGCAGATTAACTATGGCTACACCTTC
TRBV19	NA	TRBJ2-3	NA	CASSMGAPTDTQYF	TGTGCCAGTAGTATGGGGGCTCCCACAGATACGCAGTATTTT
TRBV5-1	once	TRBJ2-7	TRBD1	CASSLAVGQGVPSYEQYF	TGCGCCAGCAGCTTGGCCGTGGGGCAGGGGGTACCCTCCTACGAGCAGTACTTC
TRBV6-1	few	TRBJ2-2	NA	CASSEATGTGELFF	TGTGCCAGCAGTGAAGCAACAGGGACCGGGGAGCTGTTTTTT
TRBV18	NA	TRBJ1-4	NA	CASSPMGGGEKLFF	TGTGCCAGCTCACCAATGGGGGGAGGTGAAAAACTGTTTTTT
TRBV11-2	NA	TRBJ2-1	NA	CASSLGTLRQFF	TGTGCCAGCAGCCTGGGGACTCTTCGACAGTTCTTC
TRBV5-1	NA	TRBJ2-1	TRBD2	CASSSGLAGGNEQFF	TGCGCCAGCAGCTCGGGACTAGCGGGGGGCAATGAGCAGTTCTTC
TRBV19	NA	TRBJ2-1	NA	CASSIFGVVNEQFF	TGTGCCAGTAGTATTTTCGGGGTGGTAAATGAGCAGTTCTTC
TRBV18	NA	TRBJ1-1	NA	CASSPQGMRTEAFF	TGTGCCAGCTCACCACAGGGGATGAGAACTGAAGCTTTCTTT
TRBV28	NA	TRBJ2-2	NA	CASSVWRAGELFF	TGTGCCAGCAGTGTGTGGAGGGCCGGGGAGCTGTTTTTT
TRBV6-4	NA	TRBJ2-5	NA	CASSDSGLPGTQYF	TGTGCCAGCAGTGACTCGGGGCTCCCCGGGACCCAGTACTTC
TRBV7-2	NA	TRBJ1-1	TRBD1	CASSFPRQGGTEAFF	TGTGCCAGCAGCTTCCCTCGACAGGGTGGCACTGAAGCTTTCTTT
TRBV6-4	NA	TRBJ2-1	TRBD1	CASSLQGSYEQFF	TGTGCCAGCAGTTTACAGGGGAGCTATGAGCAGTTCTTC
TRBV5-1	NA	TRBJ2-1	NA	CASSLGAGSYNEQFF	TGCGCCAGCAGCTTGGGGGCGGGCTCCTACAATGAGCAGTTCTTC
TRBV18	NA	TRBJ2-7	TRBD1	CASSPGTDHEQYF	TGTGCCAGCTCTCCGGGGACAGACCACGAGCAGTACTTC
TRBV4-1	NA	TRBJ1-2	TRBD1	CASSPGQAVYGYTF	TGCGCCAGCAGCCCAGGACAGGCAGTCTATGGCTACACCTTC
TRBV5-4	NA	TRBJ2-7	NA	CASSPLGRTYEQYF	TGTGCCAGCAGCCCACTAGGACGGACCTACGAGCAGTACTTC
TRBV12-5	NA	TRBJ1-3	NA	CASGLPEYRDQSGNTIYF	TGTGCTAGTGGTTTGCCCGAATACAGGGATCAATCTGGAAACACCATATATTTT
TRBV7-3	NA	TRBJ2-5	NA	CASSQRGAQETQYF	TGTGCCAGCAGCCAAAGGGGCGCCCAAGAGACCCAGTACTTC
TRBV25-1	NA	TRBJ1-2	NA	CASSDTGSYGYTF	TGTGCCAGCAGTGATACAGGGTCCTATGGCTACACCTTC
TRBV29-1	NA	TRBJ2-2	NA	CSVDLYTGELFF	TGCAGCGTTGATCTTTACACCGGGGAGCTGTTTTTT
TRBV11-3	NA	TRBJ2-7	NA	CASSRQVYEQYF	TGTGCCAGCAGCAGGCAGGTATACGAGCAGTACTTC
TRBV6-5	once	TRBJ2-5	NA	CASSYSFKGRTQYF	TGTGCCAGCAGTTACTCTTTTAAAGGGAGGACCCAGTACTTC
TRBV30	NA	TRBJ2-3	NA	CACLGEGTDTQYF	TGTGCCTGTCTGGGGGAGGGCACAGATACGCAGTATTTT
TRBV6-5	NA	TRBJ2-7	TRBD1	CASKTGGVYEQYF	TGTGCCAGTAAGACAGGGGGGGTCTACGAGCAGTACTTC
TRBV7-9	NA	TRBJ1-5	NA	CASSPNEGQPQHF	TGTGCCAGCAGCCCAAACGAGGGCCAGCCCCAGCATTTT
TRBV15	NA	TRBJ2-7	NA	CATSLELGYEQYF	TGTGCCACCAGCCTAGAGTTGGGCTACGAGCAGTACTTC
TRBV21-1	NA	TRBJ2-1	NA	CASSKAALGSYNEQFF	TGTGCCAGCAGCAAAGCGGCACTAGGCTCCTACAATGAGCAGTTCTTC
TRBV4-3	NA	TRBJ2-1	NA	CASSQSPGSEIFNEQFF	TGCGCCAGCAGCCAGAGTCCGGGTAGCGAAATATTCAATGAGCAGTTCTTC
TRBV5-8	once	TRBJ2-6	NA	CASSFYRVGAGANVLTF	TGTGCCAGCAGCTTCTACAGGGTGGGAGCTGGGGCCAACGTCCTGACTTTC
TRBV7-2	NA	TRBJ2-7	TRBD2	CASSLFSGTYEQYF	TGTGCCAGCAGCTTATTTAGCGGGACCTACGAGCAGTACTTC
TRBV27	NA	TRBJ1-1	NA	CASSPRGGEAFF	TGTGCCAGCAGTCCCCGGGGGGGAGAAGCTTTCTTT